The entry below describes one T cell receptor beta chain. No antigen is known for it. This entry is derived from a study of T cell responses to AZD1222 COVID-19 vaccine. Whole-study results and caveats: Only after the peak T cell response were repertoires sampled.

There are 14 residues in the CDR3. Germline V gene data show CDR1 as SGHDT and CDR2 as YYEEEE. The germline V and J ends were trimmed by 2 bases and 5 bases, with 13 bases remaining between them. The data were produced by immunoSEQ multiplex PCR, yet TCRdb's version contains in-frame clones alone and is incomplete. The table lists some 130,000 clones, approximately 85% of them singletons. This receptor was taken from an adult in good health. The source was peripheral blood, collected on day 0 of MenACWY control vaccination. V usage is TRBV5-6 and J usage is TRBJ2-5; tentative D call: TRBD2 (6 bases). Here the CDR3 reads CASSFPGVRETQYF. CDR3 nucleotide sequence: TGTGCCAGCAGCTTTCCGGGAGTCAGGGAGACCCAGTACTTC.